The 3 T cell receptor beta chains below all came from one sample that was sequenced in a study of blood T cell repertoires in COVID-19. Generated by immunoSEQ multiplex PCR, the TCRdb table keeps only in-frame clones and is missing some. The sample contains approximately 450,000 clones, about 89% of which appear only once. Sequencing was performed on peripheral blood. The receptors stem from a woman in her thirties with acute or convalescent COVID-19.

This clone occurred once. The chain joins TRBV12-3 or TRBV12-4 to TRBJ1-1; D gene unclear. Trimming cost V 6 bases and J 4 bases, with 6 bases left between them. The CDR3 is 11 residues long. Here the CDR3 DNA reads TGTGCCAGCAGGGGAGTCACTGAAGCTTTCTTT. Amino acids: CASRGVTEAFF.

The gene calls are TRBV7-2 and TRBJ2-7, with a weak D call TRBD2 (7 bases). Germline CDR1 SGHTA, CDR2 FQGNSA. V lost 2 bases, J lost 5 bases, and 19 bases lay in between. This CDR3 has 16 residues. CDR3 coding DNA: TGTGCCAGCAGCTTATTTACTTACGGGGGGCCCGACGAGCAGTACTTC. This encodes CASSLFTYGGPDEQYF.

The rearrangement uses TRBV4-1 and TRBJ1-5; D might be TRBD1 (5 bases). Between the trimmed V and J ends, which lost 1 base and 2 bases, there was a span of 12 bases. This CDR3 has 16 amino acids. Germline V CDR1 and CDR2: MGHRA, YSYEKL. CDR3 sequence reads: CASSQGRELGNQPQHF. CDR3 nucleotide sequence: TGCGCCAGCAGCCAAGGCAGGGAATTGGGCAATCAGCCCCAGCATTTT.